Each of the 4 T cell receptor beta chains below was sequenced from the same sample in a study of T cell repertoires in ileal Crohn's disease (dated by TCRdb to the late 2010s). Receptors were amplified or captured by the immunoSEQ multiplex PCR assay. In its TCRdb copy, this immuneACCESS table keeps in-frame sequences only and misses some clones. Where compared with another copy, unresolved V genes explain less than half of these, and the others have no known cause. The sample yields approximately 10,000 clones; roughly 78% were counted once. The ten biggest clones cover roughly 6.9% of the sample. The time point label for this specimen denotes: neoterminal ileum biopsy at postoperative endoscopy, about 6 months after surgery. Specimen: ileal tissue. Source of these receptors: an adult with Crohn's disease.

The chain links TRBV27 to TRBJ1-2, with 7 bases fitting TRBD1. The CDR3 consists of 16 residues. Germline loops: CDR1 MNHEY, CDR2 SMNVEV (reference sequence). V trimming: 2 bases; J trimming: 7 bases; junction bases outside the gene matches: 13. The CDR3 here is CASSLRGEGGQGGYTF. DNA for the CDR3: TGTGCCAGCAGTTTAAGGGGAGAAGGGGGCCAAGGTGGCTACACCTTC.

The sample holds one count of this clone. The gene calls are TRBV5-5 and TRBJ2-7; no clear D gene. Germline loops: CDR1 SGHKS, CDR2 YYEKEE (reference sequence). V gave up 0 bases and J gave up 0 bases, with 13 bases separating them. This CDR3 is 16 amino acids long. The CDR3: CASSLDASLISYEQYF. DNA for the CDR3: TGTGCCAGCAGCTTGGACGCGTCCCTCATCTCCTACGAGCAGTACTTC.

This clone occurred once. At one of its ends the junction is not consistent with the germline gene, which may arise from a read error. This chain uses TRBV9 with TRBJ1-2; D is perhaps TRBD1 (5 bases). The CDR3 runs to 15 residues. The germline gives CDR1 SGDLS, CDR2 YYNGEE. CDR3 sequence reads: CASSVDRRTKYGYTF. As DNA, the CDR3 is TGTGCCAGCAGCGTAGACAGGCGTACTAAATATGGCTACACCTTC.

This chain connects TRBV27 to TRBJ1-4; TRBD1 matches 7 bases. The V gene end was trimmed by 0 bases and the J gene end by 7 bases; junction bases not matched to a gene: 2. Germline V CDR1 and CDR2: MNHEY, SMNVEV (reference sequence). The CDR3 totals 14 residues. The CDR3 protein is CASSLSGQFEKLFF. In DNA, the CDR3 is TGTGCCAGCAGTTTATCGGGACAGTTTGAAAAACTGTTTTTT.